A single sample gave rise to the 9 T cell receptor beta chains below, sequenced in a study of cytomegalovirus exposure and HLA in healthy donors. It was with 60 Vbeta and 13 Jbeta primers that the PCR ran. Here immunoSEQ multiplex PCR was the method, and the copy in TCRdb shows in-frame clones only, minus some. The sample shows 100,000 or so clones, 65% to 80% of them seen only once. The sequenced sample consisted of PBMCs. The receptors here all came from a middle-aged woman in good health and CMV-seronegative.

V is TRBV28 and J is TRBJ2-5, with D perhaps matching TRBD2 (5 bases). There are 15 residues in the CDR3. Trimming shortened V by 6 bases and J by 3 bases, and 17 bases separated the two germline ends. CDR1 is MDHEN, CDR2 SYDVKM, per germline. CDR3 protein: CASSDGRRGKETQYF. CDR3 sequence (DNA): TGTGCCAGCAGCGATGGGAGACGGGGAAAAGAGACCCAGTACTTC.

This chain connects TRBV7-6 to TRBJ2-1; D is uncertain. The V gene lost 2 bases and the J gene lost 5 bases, with 7 bases spanning the gap. Germline CDR1 is SGHVS and CDR2 is FNYEAQ. CDR3 length: 13 amino acids. The CDR3, as DNA: TGTGCCAGCAGCTTATCGCAGAACAATGAGCAGTTCTTC. It is translated as CASSLSQNNEQFF.

The J gene is TRBJ2-7, the V gene TRBV7-2; the D gene is possibly TRBD2 (5 bases). Trimming took off 5 bases at V and 1 base at J, with 12 bases between the two ends. Germline-derived CDR1 and CDR2 are SGHTA and FQGNSA. The CDR3 is 14 residues long. The CDR3 sequence is CASSHRTGSYEQYF. CDR3 nucleotide sequence: TGTGCCAGCAGCCATAGAACGGGATCCTACGAGCAGTACTTC.

The chain employs TRBV15 and TRBJ1-2; tentative D call: TRBD1 (5 bases). V lost 0 bases and J lost 4, with 15 bases in between. This CDR3 comprises 16 residues. In germline, CDR1 is LNHNV, CDR2 YYDKDF (reference sequence). CDR3: CATSREGQGISYGYTF. The CDR3 DNA sequence: TGTGCCACCAGCAGAGAGGGGCAGGGTATCTCCTATGGCTACACCTTC.

In nucleotides, the CDR3 is TGTGCCAGCAGCGTTGACAGGCTCAACGAGCAGTACTTC. Translated, it gives CASSVDRLNEQYF. The genes are TRBV5-4 and TRBJ2-7, with D perhaps matching TRBD1 (6 bases). The CDR3 is made up of 13 amino acids. The V end was cut by 4 bases, the J end by 5 bases, with 13 bases between. Germline values: CDR1 SGHNT, CDR2 YYREEE (reference sequence).

The chain combines TRBV28 with TRBJ1-4; no definite D call. The germline gives CDR1 MDHEN, CDR2 SYDVKM. Trimming cost V 3 bases and J 8 bases, with 4 bases left between them. The CDR3 extends over 11 amino acids. The chain's CDR3 is CASSFREKLFF. The CDR3 DNA sequence: TGTGCCAGCAGTTTCCGGGAAAAACTGTTTTTT.

The chain carries TRBV7-9 and TRBJ2-5; maybe TRBD2 (5 bases). The CDR3 runs to 14 residues. From germline, CDR1 is SEHNR and CDR2 FQNEAQ (reference sequence). V was pared by 4 bases and J by 4 bases, with 13 bases between. As DNA, the CDR3 is TGTGCCAGCAGCTCCCCCCGGGGTGGAGAGACCCAGTACTTC. This codes for CASSSPRGGETQYF.

The V and J genes are TRBV7-9 and TRBJ2-3; 7 bases match TRBD1. The V gene's germline CDR1 is SEHNR and CDR2 FQNEAQ (reference sequence). The CDR3 runs to 14 residues. V lost 1 base and J lost 5; bases outside the gene matches: 3. The CDR3 here is CASSLVRGRDTQYF. The CDR3 region has the DNA TGTGCCAGCAGCTTAGTCAGGGGGAGAGATACGCAGTATTTT.

The V gene is TRBV5-5, the J gene TRBJ1-1, with 8 positions matching TRBD1. Germline CDR1 reads SGHKS; CDR2 reads YYEKEE (reference sequence). The CDR3 is 14 residues long. Losses at the gene ends were 6 bases for V and 6 bases for J; bases not matched to a gene: 10. In DNA, the CDR3 is TGTGCCAGCACCCTCAGGGGGCAGAGTGCTGAAGCTTTCTTT. It specifies CASTLRGQSAEAFF.